Given below is one T cell receptor beta chain in context. The sample has other DNA sequences that encode this CDR3 too. Method: immunoSEQ multiplex PCR; TCRdb's copy keeps in-frame clones and lacks some. The table lists about 990,000 clones, 70% to 80% of them singletons, with 0.61% in the top ten. The CDR3 loop spans 14 amino acids. The germline V gene encodes CDR1 KGHSH and CDR2 LQKENI. The J segment lost 2 bases and the V segment lost 2 bases, leaving 2 bases of the junction unmatched. This record comes from a study of shared clonotypes between healthy human individuals. The source material was memory CD4+ T cells from PBMCs. The sample's subset: CD45RA-negative fraction. The sequence came from a man between 18 and 29 years old in good health. Some clones in this sample may be carry-over from other donors' samples. V gene TRBV18 combines with J gene TRBJ2-7, with 8 bases lining up with TRBD1. Written as DNA, the CDR3 is TGTGCCAGCTCACCAGGACAGGGTACCTACGAGCAGTACTTC. Its protein product is CASSPGQGTYEQYF.